These 30 T cell receptor beta chains were sequenced from one sample in a study of blood T cells in healthy people across ages. A second roughly 6 to 11 cycle PCR used barcoded and J-beta primers. TCRdb analysed the 5' RACE reads with MiXCR anew, one entry per CDR3 protein. Seen here are over 750,000 distinct CDR3 sequences, around 25% observed once, and the top ten hold roughly a tenth. The same data also contributed to another study, on T cells of mothers and their children.

The sequencing sample was made of blood. The receptors shown here come from a boy between 5 and 17 years old in good health.

The V call is TRBV6-6, the J call TRBJ2-1; 9 positions agree with TRBD1. This CDR3 has 15 residues. Trimming removed 3 bases from V and 8 bases from J; junction bases left unmatched: 8. CDR1 MNHNY and CDR2 SVGAGI come from the germline V gene (reference sequence). The CDR3 loop is CASSYIDRGFDEQFF. The CDR3 nucleotides read TGTGCCAGCAGTTATATCGACAGGGGGTTTGATGAGCAGTTCTTC.

Concerning this clonotype itself: The limits of the CDR3 on the DNA are not certain, so only TCRdb's listed CDR3 is given. V is TRBV29-1 and J is TRBJ2-5; the D segment call TRBD1 is taken from the table without a DNA check. The CDR3 length equals 14 residues, ends included. CDR1 is SQVTM and CDR2 is ANQGSEA in the germline V gene. CDR3 sequence reads: CSVAQGNRVYEQYF.

This clonotype was picked up a small number of times. This sequence joins TRBV29-1 and TRBJ2-1; no clear D. Germline CDR1 reads SQVTM; CDR2 reads ANQGSEA. Trimming left V 7 bases short and J 3 bases short, with 7 bases between. The CDR3 totals 11 residues. The DNA of the CDR3 is TGCAGCGCTCCCTACTACAATGAGCAGTTCTTC. This encodes CSAPYYNEQFF.

This clonotype has a handful of counts. The chain is built from TRBV29-1 and TRBJ2-3, with 9 bases aligning to TRBD1. The length of the CDR3 is 14 residues. Germline lookup yields CDR1 SQVTM and CDR2 ANQGSEA. V lost 7 bases and J lost 5; bases outside the gene matches: 10. The CDR3 DNA sequence: TGCAGCGGGGAAGGGACAGGGCCTTTAGATACGCAGTATTTT. Its translation: CSGEGTGPLDTQYF.

The CDR3 DNA is TGTGCCAGCAGCTTAGCCCCCCTACTAAGCGGGGGGGGAAACACCGGGGAGCTGTTTTTT. This gives the protein CASSLAPLLSGGGNTGELFF. The V and J genes are TRBV7-6 and TRBJ2-2; 10 bases are a match to TRBD2. Germline V gene lookup returns CDR1 SGHVS and CDR2 FNYEAQ. This CDR3 has 20 amino acids. V lost 0 bases, J lost 2 bases, and 12 bases stayed unmatched.

This clonotype has more than one count but fewer than ten. The V and J genes are TRBV10-3 and TRBJ2-1, with TRBD1 matching 11 bases. The end of the DNA aligns better with TRBJ2-5, so the J call may be wrong. CDR3 length: 15 residues. Germline loops: CDR1 ENHRY, CDR2 SYGVKD. CDR3 sequence: CAISGPDRGPETQYF. DNA of the CDR3: TGTGCCATCAGTGGGCCGGACAGGGGGCCAGAGACCCAGTACTTC.

This clonotype was observed a few times. A read error may account for a junction end that differs from germline. V gene TRBV19 combines with J gene TRBJ1-1; D might be TRBD1 (5 bases). The CDR3 length is 14 residues. In germline, CDR1 is LNHDA, CDR2 SQIVND (reference sequence). Here the CDR3 reads CTSSISGTPVEAFF. DNA of the CDR3: TGTACCAGTAGTATCTCCGGGACTCCAGTTGAAGCTTTCTTT.

The chain couples TRBV4-1 to TRBJ2-7, with D perhaps TRBD2 (5 bases). This CDR3 has 14 residues. V was cut by 4 bases and J by 2 bases, with 12 bases left in between. CDR1 and CDR2 from the germline V gene are MGHRA and YSYEKL. The CDR3 sequence: CASSPDPGAYEQYF. The CDR3 DNA reads as TGCGCCAGCAGCCCCGACCCCGGGGCCTACGAGCAGTACTTC.

V and J are TRBV11-2 and TRBJ2-5, with TRBD2 matching over 11 bases. The J call is uncertain, as TRBJ2-1 better fits the DNA end. CDR3 size: 16 residues. Looked up from germline, CDR1 is SGHAT and CDR2 is FQNNGV. CDR3 DNA: TGTGCCAGCAGCTTACTAGCGGGAGGTTATTACAATGAGCAGTTCTTC. Translating gives CASSLLAGGYYNEQFF.

This clonotype appeared a few times. This chain joins TRBV29-1 and TRBJ1-2; TRBD1 aligns across 9 bases. The CDR3 is 12 residues long. In germline, CDR1 is SQVTM, CDR2 ANQGSEA. V trimming: 4 bases; J trimming: 4 bases; junction bases outside the gene matches: 1. The CDR3 here is CSVGDRAYGYTF. The CDR3 nucleotides are TGCAGCGTTGGGGACAGGGCCTATGGCTACACCTTC.

The chain joins TRBV7-6 to TRBJ2-5; D is undetermined. In germline, CDR1 is SGHVS, CDR2 FNYEAQ. The germline V and J ends were trimmed by 1 base and 1 base, with 7 bases remaining between them. The CDR3 sequence is 14 residues long. The chain's CDR3 is CASSLVQFQETQYF. The CDR3 coding sequence is TGTGCCAGCAGCTTAGTCCAGTTCCAAGAGACCCAGTACTTC.

V is TRBV7-2 and J is TRBJ2-3, with a possible D match to TRBD1 (5 bases). The germline CDR1 and CDR2 sequences are SGHTA and FQGNSA. The germline V and J ends were trimmed by 5 bases and 2 bases, with 17 bases remaining between them. The CDR3 has 16 amino acids. CDR3 sequence reads: CASSHHRTNPTDTQYF. For the CDR3, the DNA is TGTGCCAGCAGCCACCATAGGACAAACCCCACAGATACGCAGTATTTT.

This clonotype was seen a few times. The chain couples TRBV9 to TRBJ2-2; 9 bases fit TRBD1. The CDR3 is made up of 15 amino acids. The ends lost 4 bases at V and 4 bases at J; junction bases unmatched: 5. CDR1 and CDR2 from the germline V gene are SGDLS and YYNGEE. CDR3 amino acids: CASSPRQGGTGELFF. The CDR3 region has the DNA TGTGCCAGCAGCCCCCGACAGGGGGGCACCGGGGAGCTGTTTTTT.

This clonotype was detected a few times. CDR3 DNA sequence: TGTGCCAGCAGTTTCCCAGGGAATAGCAATCAGCCCCAGCATTTT. Translation gives CASSFPGNSNQPQHF. The rearrangement links TRBV28 to TRBJ1-5; perhaps TRBD1 as D (5 bases). V was pared by 3 bases and J by 0 bases, with 9 bases between. This CDR3 is 15 amino acids long. Looked up from germline, CDR1 is MDHEN and CDR2 is SYDVKM.

The chain couples TRBV9 to TRBJ1-1; tentative D call: TRBD1 (5 bases). The V gene's germline CDR1 is SGDLS and CDR2 YYNGEE. The CDR3 runs to 12 residues. Trimming removed 3 bases from V and 8 bases from J, with 11 bases in between. CDR3 region: CASSGLRTEAFF. CDR3 DNA sequence: TGTGCCAGCAGCGGTTTAAGGACAGAAGCTTTCTTT.

The chain carries TRBV10-3 and TRBJ1-4; 9 nucleotides agree with TRBD1. Looked up from germline, CDR1 is ENHRY and CDR2 is SYGVKD. Germline trimming cut 0 bases from V and 8 bases from J; bases unmatched to any gene: 4. The CDR3 consists of 15 residues. CDR3 residues: CAISESGQGDEKLFF. CDR3 in DNA: TGTGCCATCAGTGAGTCGGGACAGGGAGACGAAAAACTGTTTTTT.

The chain has TRBV4-1 and TRBJ2-5; D possibly corresponds to TRBD2 (5 bases). V dropped 1 base and J dropped 1 base, with 13 bases sitting between them. In germline, CDR1 is MGHRA, CDR2 YSYEKL. The CDR3 extends over 16 amino acids. This CDR3 is CASSQGFGAVQETQYF. The CDR3 bases are TGCGCCAGCAGCCAAGGGTTTGGAGCGGTCCAAGAGACCCAGTACTTC.

This clonotype showed up just a few times. This chain connects TRBV7-9 to TRBJ2-3, with D perhaps TRBD1 (5 bases). In germline, CDR1 is SEHNR, CDR2 FQNEAQ (reference sequence). The CDR3 covers 14 residues. V lost 1 base and J lost 1, with 6 bases in between. CDR3 nucleotide sequence: TGTGCCAGCAGCTTAGTACAGGGCACAGATACGCAGTATTTT. Amino acid sequence: CASSLVQGTDTQYF.

V gene TRBV24-1 combines with J gene TRBJ2-5; D unclear. Trimming removed 9 bases from V and 4 bases from J, with 14 bases in between. Germline assignment: CDR1 KGHDR and CDR2 SFDVKD. CDR3 size: 13 residues. The CDR3 sequence is CATGSGFSETQYF. The CDR3 DNA sequence: TGTGCCACCGGATCGGGTTTTTCAGAGACCCAGTACTTC.

In this sample, this clonotype turned up a few times. The rearrangement uses TRBV13 and TRBJ2-5; 8 positions match TRBD2. CDR3 length equals 19 residues. CDR1 and CDR2 (germline): PRHDT, FYEKMQ (reference sequence). V dropped 5 bases and J dropped 1; count of bases not matched to a gene: 18. CDR3 sequence (DNA): TGTGCCAGCAGCCCAAATCCGGGACTAGAGAGGGGCCTCCAAGAGACCCAGTACTTC. It yields the protein CASSPNPGLERGLQETQYF.

The V and J genes are TRBV20-1 and TRBJ2-5, with 8 bases identical to TRBD1. CDR3 size: 14 residues. Germline CDR1 and CDR2: DFQATT and SNEGSKA (reference sequence). Unmatched junction bases numbered 9, after V lost 6 bases and J lost 3 bases. Here the CDR3 DNA reads TGCAGTGCGCCTTGGACAGGGATAGAAGAGACCCAGTACTTC. It encodes CSAPWTGIEETQYF.

The chain recombines TRBV7-3 with TRBJ2-5; 7 bases fit TRBD2. The closer fit of TRBJ2-1 to the DNA end suggests the J call may be wrong. Germline CDR1 SGHTA, CDR2 FQGTGA. This CDR3 comprises 15 residues. The CDR3 spells CASSLNSGGFNEQFF. For the CDR3, the DNA is TGTGCCAGCAGCTTAAATTCGGGGGGTTTCAATGAGCAGTTCTTC.

This chain joins TRBV24-1 and TRBJ2-1; no firm D call. The DNA end favors TRBJ2-5, so the J call may be wrong. CDR3 length: 12 amino acids. The V gene's germline CDR1 is KGHDR and CDR2 SFDVKD. The CDR3 protein is CATSDLGGTQYF. In DNA, the CDR3 is TGTGCCACCAGTGATTTAGGCGGGACCCAGTACTTC.

The chain employs TRBV4-2 and TRBJ2-1; no reliable D call. V was cut by 3 bases and J by 0 bases, with 15 bases left in between. The CDR3 contains 17 residues. From germline, CDR1 is LGHNA and CDR2 YNFKEQ. The CDR3 sequence is CASSQDPALSSYNEQFF. The CDR3 DNA follows: TGTGCCAGCAGCCAGGATCCAGCCCTAAGCTCCTACAATGAGCAGTTCTTC.

The chain uses TRBV20-1 and TRBJ2-1; TRBD2 is a possible D gene (5 bases). The ends were cut back, 0 bases at V and 7 bases at J, with 10 bases in the middle. The CDR3 sequence is 13 residues long. In germline, CDR1 is DFQATT, CDR2 SNEGSKA (reference sequence). The CDR3 protein is CSARDSGWNEQFF. The CDR3 nucleotides read TGCAGTGCTAGAGATTCGGGATGGAATGAGCAGTTCTTC.

This clonotype was found a few times. An end of the junction does not agree with germline; a read error may underlie this. The chain combines TRBV7-8 with TRBJ2-5, with D tentatively TRBD1 (6 bases). Germline-derived CDR1 and CDR2 are SGHVS and FQNEAQ. The CDR3 consists of 14 residues. CDR3 amino acids: CASSLGGRLLTSFF. DNA of the CDR3: TGTGCCAGCAGCCTAGGGGGTCGGCTGCTGACATCGTTCTTC.

A few counts support this clonotype. The chain combines TRBV19 with TRBJ2-1, with 8 nucleotides matching TRBD2. J lost 1 base, V lost 3 bases, and 11 bases had no gene match. This CDR3 spans 18 amino acids. The germline V gene has CDR1 LNHDA and CDR2 SQIVND (reference sequence). The CDR3: CASSIGREREMSYNEQFF. The CDR3 DNA reads as TGTGCCAGTAGTATTGGGAGGGAGCGGGAGATGTCCTACAATGAGCAGTTCTTC.

This clonotype was detected only a few times. CDR3 residues: CASSQEAQSYGYTF. The DNA for the CDR3 is TGCGCCAGCAGCCAAGAGGCTCAGAGCTATGGCTACACCTTC. The J gene is TRBJ1-2, the V gene TRBV4-3; no firm D call. Germline CDR1 reads LGHNA; CDR2 reads YSLEER. There are 14 residues in the CDR3. The germline V and J ends were trimmed by 0 bases and 4 bases, with 9 bases remaining between them.

V usage is TRBV7-3 and J usage is TRBJ2-5; unclear D gene. Germline CDR1 reads SGHTA; CDR2 reads FQGTGA. The CDR3 runs to 13 residues. V lost 5 bases and J 5 bases, leaving 12 bases between the germline ends. The CDR3 nucleotides read TGTGCCAGCAGCGTCGCCCCTTGGGAGACCCAGTACTTC. Translation gives CASSVAPWETQYF. Variable domain in full (rest from reference TRBV7-3 and TRBJ2-5): GAGVSQTPSNKVTEKGKYVELRCDPISGHTALYWYRQSLGQGPEFLIYFQGTGAADDSGLPNDRFFAVRPEGSVSTLKIQRTERGDSAVYLCASSVAPWETQYFGPGTRLLVL.

This chain links TRBV29-1 with TRBJ2-1, with a weak D call TRBD2 (6 bases). Germline V gene lookup returns CDR1 SQVTM and CDR2 ANQGSEA. There are 13 residues in the CDR3. Trimming removed 6 bases at V and 5 bases at J, with 14 bases between. In nucleotides, the CDR3 is TGCAGCGTCGGGACTTGGGGGAACAATGAGCAGTTCTTC. The encoded protein is CSVGTWGNNEQFF.